The rows below give T cell receptor beta chains drawn from one sample of a study of T cell repertoires in cytomegalovirus infection. From the reads, TCRdb called clonotypes with MiXCR, one entry per CDR3 protein. Found here are fewer than 900,000 distinct CDR3 sequences, under 35% of them singletons; the top ten hold around 13%. Their antigens remain unidentified. The sequencing here drew on cultured CD8+ T cells from PBMCs, taken from culture after CMV antigen stimulation. The receptors derive from a human donor in good health (CMV status not recorded). Some clones in this sample may be carry-over from other donors' samples. Both conserved end residues are part of each CDR3. D genes are given only for firm matches. Size is stated for part of the rows, as once, few or many counts, or as a class when the clone is expanded.

CDR3aa: CAISERQTFYEQYF
CDR3nt: TGTGCCATCAGCGAACGACAAACGTTCTACGAGCAGTACTTC
v_gene: TRBV10-3
d_gene: .
j_gene: TRBJ2-7
abundance: few

CDR3aa: CSAFLPNSPLHF
CDR3nt: TGCAGTGCCTTCTTGCCTAATTCACCCCTCCACTTT
v_gene: TRBV20-1
d_gene: .
j_gene: TRBJ1-6
abundance: few

CDR3aa: CASSSPGGKHTDTQYF
CDR3nt: TGTGCCAGCAGTTCTCCAGGGGGGAAACACACAGATACGCAGTATTTT
v_gene: TRBV27
d_gene: .
j_gene: TRBJ2-3
abundance: few

CDR3aa: CASSFTGAHTGELFF
CDR3nt: TGTGCCAGCAGTTTTACAGGGGCTCACACCGGGGAGCTGTTTTTT
v_gene: TRBV6-6
d_gene: TRBD1
j_gene: TRBJ2-2
abundance: few

CDR3aa: CASSQVFGIRRETQYF
CDR3nt: TGTGCCAGCAGCCAAGTTTTCGGTATAAGACGGGAGACCCAGTACTTC
v_gene: TRBV14
d_gene: .
j_gene: TRBJ2-5
abundance: .

CDR3aa: CASSSAPGTVYEQYF
CDR3nt: TGTGCCAGCAGTTCTGCCCCCGGGACGGTCTACGAGCAGTACTTC
v_gene: TRBV27
d_gene: .
j_gene: TRBJ2-7
abundance: few

CDR3aa: CASSLGPRDSSLQETQYF
CDR3nt: TGTGCTAGCAGCTTAGGCCCTCGGGACAGTTCGCTTCAAGAGACCCAGTACTTC
v_gene: TRBV7-6
d_gene: TRBD1
j_gene: TRBJ2-5
abundance: few

CDR3aa: CASSDPGSSSYEQYF
CDR3nt: TGTGCCAGCAGCGACCCGGGCAGTAGCTCCTACGAGCAGTACTTC
v_gene: TRBV7-9
d_gene: .
j_gene: TRBJ2-7
abundance: few

CDR3aa: CASSLNSGGAGDTQYF
CDR3nt: TGTGCCAGCAGCTTAAACAGCGGGGGGGCCGGAGATACGCAGTATTTT
v_gene: TRBV7-8
d_gene: TRBD2
j_gene: TRBJ2-3
abundance: many

CDR3aa: CAISDRDRNTEAFF
CDR3nt: TGTGCCATCAGTGACCGGGACCGGAACACTGAAGCTTTCTTT
v_gene: TRBV10-3
d_gene: .
j_gene: TRBJ1-1
abundance: few

CDR3aa: CASPGTGSGYTF
CDR3nt: TGTGCCAGCCCCGGGACAGGGAGTGGCTACACCTTC
v_gene: TRBV12-3/TRBV12-4
d_gene: TRBD1
j_gene: TRBJ1-2
abundance: few

CDR3aa: CASSLGLMDEQFF
CDR3nt: TGTGCCAGCAGCTTAGGCCTTATGGATGAGCAGTTCTTC
v_gene: TRBV7-9
d_gene: .
j_gene: TRBJ2-1
abundance: few

CDR3aa: CASRHTSGGFGETQYF
CDR3nt: TGTGCCAGCAGACATACTAGCGGGGGGTTCGGGGAGACCCAGTACTTC
v_gene: TRBV28
d_gene: TRBD2
j_gene: TRBJ2-5
abundance: .

CDR3aa: CASTHFSAGAGTDTQYF
CDR3nt: TGTGCCAGCACCCATTTCTCGGCGGGGGCGGGCACAGATACGCAGTATTTT
v_gene: TRBV28
d_gene: .
j_gene: TRBJ2-3
abundance: few

CDR3aa: CSARSFGGPEAFF
CDR3nt: TGCAGTGCTAGATCCTTCGGGGGACCTGAAGCTTTCTTT
v_gene: TRBV20-1
d_gene: .
j_gene: TRBJ1-1
abundance: .

CDR3aa: CASSVGTGGWTEAFF
CDR3nt: TGTGCCAGCAGTGTCGGGACAGGGGGCTGGACTGAAGCTTTCTTT
v_gene: TRBV27
d_gene: TRBD1
j_gene: TRBJ1-1
abundance: .

CDR3aa: CASADRAWNTEAFF
CDR3nt: TGTGCCAGTGCCGACAGGGCATGGAACACTGAAGCTTTCTTT
v_gene: TRBV27
d_gene: TRBD1
j_gene: TRBJ1-1
abundance: few

CDR3aa: CASSSLATNTGELFF
CDR3nt: TGTGCCAGCAGCTCTTTGGCGACCAACACCGGGGAGCTGTTTTTT
v_gene: TRBV7-8
d_gene: .
j_gene: TRBJ2-2
abundance: .

CDR3aa: CASTKAVGETQYF
CDR3nt: TGTGCCAGCACAAAGGCGGTTGGGGAGACCCAGTACTTC
v_gene: TRBV7-2
d_gene: .
j_gene: TRBJ2-5
abundance: many

CDR3aa: CASSQDMLANTGELFF
CDR3nt: TGCGCCAGCAGCCAAGATATGTTAGCGAACACCGGGGAGCTGTTTTTT
v_gene: TRBV4-3
d_gene: .
j_gene: TRBJ2-2
abundance: .

CDR3aa: CASSLGAGSYTEAFF
CDR3nt: TGTGCCAGCAGTTTAGGTGCAGGGTCGTACACTGAAGCTTTCTTT
v_gene: TRBV12-3/TRBV12-4
d_gene: .
j_gene: TRBJ1-1
abundance: few

CDR3aa: CASSPIAGRGDQPQHF
CDR3nt: TGTGCCAGTAGTCCAATCGCGGGGAGAGGGGATCAGCCCCAGCATTTT
v_gene: TRBV19
d_gene: .
j_gene: TRBJ1-5
abundance: once

CDR3aa: CASSSDGDNSYEQYF
CDR3nt: TGTGCCAGCAGCTCGGACGGGGATAATTCCTACGAGCAGTACTTC
v_gene: TRBV7-6
d_gene: .
j_gene: TRBJ2-7
abundance: many

CDR3aa: CASSLKVSNTDTQYF
CDR3nt: TGTGCCAGCAGCTTAAAAGTAAGCAACACAGATACGCAGTATTTT
v_gene: TRBV7-6
d_gene: .
j_gene: TRBJ2-3
abundance: few

CDR3aa: CASSLSWHEQFF
CDR3nt: TGCGCCAGCAGCTTGTCTTGGCATGAGCAGTTCTTC
v_gene: TRBV4-3
d_gene: .
j_gene: TRBJ2-1
abundance: .

CDR3aa: CASSLANLYNEQFF
CDR3nt: TGTGCCAGCAGCTTAGCAAACCTTTACAATGAGCAGTTCTTC
v_gene: TRBV7-8
d_gene: .
j_gene: TRBJ2-1
abundance: many

CDR3aa: CASSQGRTSGGAADTQYF
CDR3nt: TGCGCCAGCAGCCAGGGCCGGACTAGCGGGGGGGCAGCAGATACGCAGTATTTT
v_gene: TRBV4-1
d_gene: TRBD2
j_gene: TRBJ2-3
abundance: few

CDR3aa: CAYGLAGGRSSTDTQYF
CDR3nt: TGTGCCTACGGACTAGCGGGGGGGAGATCTAGCACAGATACGCAGTATTTT
v_gene: TRBV5-4
d_gene: TRBD2
j_gene: TRBJ2-3
abundance: few

CDR3aa: CASNRDREAFF
CDR3nt: TGTGCCAGCAACAGGGACCGTGAAGCTTTCTTT
v_gene: TRBV7-9
d_gene: .
j_gene: TRBJ1-1
abundance: few